These T cell receptor beta chains were read from a single sample in a study of cytomegalovirus exposure and HLA in healthy donors. Profiled with immunoSEQ multiplex PCR; TCRdb holds only in-frame clones, not every one. The sample records 35,000 to 40,000 clones, roughly 67% being singletons. Sequencing used PBMCs. The receptors shown here come from a man aged 45-65 years in good health and CMV-seropositive. The CDR3 runs from the conserved cysteine through the conserved F or W. D genes are given only for firm matches. A clone size is listed for some rows: how often the clone was seen (once, few, many), or a class if it is expanded.

cdr3_aa cdr3_nt d_call v_call clone_size j_call
CASSLASTGELFF TGTGCCAGCAGCTTGGCTTCCACCGGGGAGCTGTTTTTT - TRBV5-4 - TRBJ2-2
CASSPGLAVETQYF TGTGCCAGCTCCCCGGGACTAGCAGTGGAGACCCAGTACTTC TRBD2 TRBV18 few TRBJ2-5
CSVGDRVDTQYF TGCAGCGTCGGAGACAGGGTAGATACGCAGTATTTT TRBD1 TRBV29-1 - TRBJ2-3
CASSPTRDGANVLTF TGTGCCAGCAGTCCAACCAGGGATGGGGCCAACGTCCTGACTTTC - TRBV28 - TRBJ2-6
CSVVRQSNYGYTF TGCAGCGTTGTACGACAGTCTAACTATGGCTACACCTTC - TRBV29-1 - TRBJ1-2
CASSQDWAREDEQYF TGTGCCAGCAGCCAAGATTGGGCCAGGGAAGACGAGCAGTACTTC - TRBV14 - TRBJ2-7
CATSRWRGDSNQPQHF TGTGCCACCTCAAGGTGGCGGGGCGATAGCAATCAGCCCCAGCATTTT - TRBV25-1 - TRBJ1-5
CASSYQTGTALEQYF TGTGCCAGCAGTTACCAGACCGGGACAGCCTTAGAGCAGTACTTC TRBD1 TRBV6-5 - TRBJ2-7
CASSNPGQGMREQFF TGTGCCAGCAGTAATCCGGGACAGGGCATGAGGGAGCAGTTCTTC TRBD1 TRBV6-5 - TRBJ2-1
CASSIVYSPGDEKLFF TGTGCCAGTAGTATAGTATATTCCCCGGGGGATGAAAAACTGTTTTTT - TRBV19 - TRBJ1-4
CASRQGKETQYF TGTGCCAGCAGACAGGGAAAGGAGACCCAGTACTTC - TRBV7-2 - TRBJ2-5
CASSEGQGNSPLHF TGTGCCAGCAGTGAGGGACAGGGGAATTCACCCCTCCACTTT TRBD1 TRBV6-4 - TRBJ1-6
CASSRSGSGNTIYF TGTGCCAGCTCTCGGTCGGGGAGTGGAAACACCATATATTTT - TRBV18 - TRBJ1-3
CASSARGVTEAFF TGTGCCAGCAGCGCCCGGGGGGTCACTGAAGCTTTCTTT - TRBV7-9 - TRBJ1-1
CASSVLGQGGEKLFF TGTGCCAGCAGCGTATTGGGACAGGGAGGTGAAAAACTGTTTTTT TRBD1 TRBV9 few TRBJ1-4
CASSSGISIGEQYF TGTGCCAGCAGCTCAGGGATTTCCATCGGCGAGCAGTACTTC - TRBV5-4 - TRBJ2-7
CASSYSTDNTEAFF TGTGCCAGCAGTTACTCGACAGATAACACTGAAGCTTTCTTT - TRBV6-5 few TRBJ1-1
CASQDPYTDTQYF TGTGCCAGCCAAGATCCCTACACAGATACGCAGTATTTT - TRBV18 - TRBJ2-3
CASSEMAGSNQPQHF TGTGCCAGCAGTGAAATGGCTGGCAGCAATCAGCCCCAGCATTTT - TRBV2 few TRBJ1-5
CASSQTSGDYNEQFF TGTGCCAGCAGCCAAACTAGCGGGGACTACAATGAGCAGTTCTTC TRBD2 TRBV4-2 - TRBJ2-1
CASCGDRDTHRNYGYTF TGTGCCAGCTGCGGGGACAGGGATACTCACCGTAACTATGGCTACACCTTC TRBD1 TRBV7-2 - TRBJ1-2
CASSQDASGGAGDTQYF TGCGCCAGCAGCCAAGATGCTAGCGGGGGGGCGGGTGATACGCAGTATTTT TRBD2 TRBV4-3 few TRBJ2-3
CASSLTADSYNEQFF TGTGCCAGCAGCTTAACGGCGGACTCCTACAATGAGCAGTTCTTC - TRBV7-2 few TRBJ2-1
CASSLGTGALYGYTF TGTGCCAGCAGCCTCGGGACAGGGGCACTCTATGGCTACACCTTC TRBD1 TRBV7-2 - TRBJ1-2
CASSVILVGEQFF TGTGCCAGCAGCGTCATACTAGTTGGTGAGCAGTTCTTC - TRBV9 - TRBJ2-1
CASSLIQGGNTEAFF TGTGCCAGCAGCCTTATCCAGGGGGGGAACACTGAAGCTTTCTTT TRBD1 TRBV28 - TRBJ1-1
CAVGTISNEQFF TGTGCCGTTGGGACTATCTCCAATGAGCAGTTCTTC TRBD2 TRBV2 - TRBJ2-1
CAWSGRVEVDEKLFF TGTGCCTGGAGTGGGAGGGTCGAGGTGGATGAAAAACTGTTTTTT - TRBV30 once TRBJ1-4
CAIRGPTGDVTEAFF TGTGCCATCAGGGGACCCACAGGGGATGTCACTGAAGCTTTCTTT TRBD1 TRBV10-3 - TRBJ1-1
CASSLGQLNTEAFF TGTGCCAGCAGCTTAGGACAGCTGAACACTGAAGCTTTCTTT - TRBV7-2 - TRBJ1-1
CATPRRFESAFF TGTGCCACCCCCCGGAGGTTCGAGAGTGCTTTCTTT - TRBV6-5 few TRBJ1-1
CASSQPIAGGLNTQYF TGTGCCAGCAGCCAACCTATAGCGGGGGGGCTAAATACGCAGTATTTT TRBD2 TRBV7-2 - TRBJ2-3
CASSLRDSQETQYF TGTGCCAGCAGCTTAAGGGACAGCCAAGAGACCCAGTACTTC TRBD1 TRBV11-1 - TRBJ2-5
CASRTGFANTGELFF TGTGCCAGCAGGACAGGCTTCGCGAACACCGGGGAGCTGTTTTTT - TRBV6-5 - TRBJ2-2
CASSIDLEVEAFF TGTGCCAGTAGTATAGATCTTGAGGTAGAAGCTTTCTTT - TRBV19 few TRBJ1-1
CASSLSGETQYF TGTGCCAGCAGCTTATCGGGGGAGACCCAGTACTTC - TRBV7-6 - TRBJ2-5
CASSLEAGRTEAFF TGTGCCAGCAGTTTAGAGGCGGGGCGGACTGAAGCTTTCTTT - TRBV27 - TRBJ1-1
CASSLRTGWNTEAFF TGTGCCAGCAGCCTTAGGACAGGGTGGAACACTGAAGCTTTCTTT TRBD1 TRBV7-2 - TRBJ1-1
CAWSAGKYEQYF TGTGCCTGGAGCGCAGGGAAATACGAGCAGTACTTC - TRBV30 once TRBJ2-7
CASSLSTGGYEKLFF TGTGCCAGCAGCTTATCTACCGGGGGGTATGAAAAACTGTTTTTT - TRBV11-3 - TRBJ1-4
CASSLAGRHSYGYTF TGTGCCAGCAGCTTAGCGGGTCGACACTCATATGGCTACACCTTC - TRBV7-2 few TRBJ1-2
CASSRTLNTEAFF TGTGCCAGCAGCAGGACTTTGAACACTGAAGCTTTCTTT - TRBV7-9 - TRBJ1-1
CAISESAGQAFF TGTGCCATCAGTGAGTCGGCAGGCCAAGCTTTCTTT - TRBV10-3 few TRBJ1-1
CASSRYTGTDEQFF TGTGCCAGCAGCCGATACACAGGGACCGATGAGCAGTTCTTC - TRBV7-3 - TRBJ2-1
CASSFSWGVHSYEQYF TGTGCCAGCAGCTTCAGTTGGGGGGTGCATTCCTACGAGCAGTACTTC - TRBV7-2 - TRBJ2-7
CASRAGAQTYEQYF TGTGCCAGCAGGGCGGGGGCCCAAACCTACGAGCAGTACTTC - TRBV6-1 - TRBJ2-7
CASSILQGAGKLFF TGTGCCAGCAGCATTCTACAGGGGGCGGGAAAACTGTTTTTT TRBD1 TRBV5-6 few TRBJ1-4